The 17 T cell receptor beta chains in this list originate from one sample, sequenced in a study of OX40 agonist ivuxolimab in advanced cancers. Measured with immunoSEQ multiplex PCR; TCRdb has only the in-frame clones, and not every one. The sample lists around 84,000 clones; approximately 95% were seen once. The input for sequencing was CD4+ or CD8+ T cells sorted from blood, taken in a trial of the OX40 agonist ivuxolimab. These receptors were obtained from an adult with an advanced solid tumor such as melanoma, head and neck, liver or kidney cancer.

This chain connects TRBV13 to TRBJ1-3; D might be TRBD1 (5 bases). The CDR3 spans 16 residues. Germline CDR1 PRHDT, CDR2 FYEKMQ (reference sequence). V was cut by 0 bases and J by 3 bases, with 12 bases left in between. The chain's CDR3 is CASSLGEGTIGNTIYF. CDR3 sequence (DNA): TGTGCCAGCAGCTTAGGGGAGGGGACTATTGGAAACACCATATATTTT.

This clone was counted a single time. The rearrangement links TRBV7-2 to TRBJ1-2; 7 nucleotides line up with TRBD1. CDR3 length: 16 amino acids. J was trimmed by 2 bases and V by 1 base; bases with no gene match: 7. Germline V gene sequence: CDR1 SGHTA, CDR2 FQGNSA. In DNA, the CDR3 is TGTGCCAGCAGCTTAGTCCCCGGGACAGACAACTATGGCTACACCTTC. Amino acid sequence: CASSLVPGTDNYGYTF.

The genes are TRBV10-3 and TRBJ1-1; tentative D call: TRBD1 (5 bases). Per germline, CDR1 ENHRY and CDR2 SYGVKD. Trimming removed 6 bases from V and 11 bases from J, with 13 bases in between. This CDR3 contains 11 residues. The CDR3, as DNA: TGTGCCATCAGAACGACAGAGAGTGCTTTCTTT. Protein: CAIRTTESAFF.

The chain links TRBV13 to TRBJ2-4; D not resolved. The germline CDR1 and CDR2 sequences are PRHDT and FYEKMQ (reference sequence). V lost 6 bases and J lost 0, with 12 bases in between. This CDR3 region has 15 residues. The CDR3 region is CASSFGVRAKNIQYF. For the CDR3, the DNA is TGTGCCAGCAGTTTCGGAGTGCGAGCCAAAAACATTCAGTACTTC. Complete variable domain (other parts from reference TRBV13 and TRBJ2-4): AAGVIQSPRHLIKEKRETATLKCYPIPRHDTVYWYQQGPGQDPQFLISFYEKMQSDKGSIPDRFSAQQFSDYHSELNMSSLELGDSALYFCASSFGVRAKNIQYFGAGTRLSVL.

This chain links TRBV19 with TRBJ1-2; 9 positions agree with TRBD1. This CDR3 has 22 amino acids. V lost 3 bases to trimming and J lost 4 bases; unmatched junction nucleotides: 27. From germline, CDR1 is LNHDA and CDR2 SQIVND (reference sequence). CDR3: CASSISLYTGQGTNGLIYGYTF. CDR3 coding DNA: TGTGCCAGTAGTATTTCCCTTTACACGGGACAGGGAACAAACGGCCTTATCTATGGCTACACCTTC.

The chain is built from TRBV27 and TRBJ1-5; D remains unclear. This CDR3 has 12 residues. V lost 7 bases, J lost 8 bases, and 12 bases lay in between. Germline CDR1 is MNHEY and CDR2 is SMNVEV (reference sequence). DNA for the CDR3: TGTGCCAGCACTCAAGACGCGGAGCCCCAGCATTTT. This encodes CASTQDAEPQHF.

V is TRBV7-9 and J is TRBJ2-7, with 7 nucleotides matching TRBD2. The CDR3 is made up of 14 amino acids. V shed 3 bases, J shed 2 bases, and the junction held 4 bases outside the gene matches. The germline V gene encodes CDR1 SEHNR and CDR2 FQNEAQ (reference sequence). The CDR3 bases are TGTGCCAGCAGCTTCCCCCGGGGGGCCTACGAGCAGTACTTC. Encoded protein: CASSFPRGAYEQYF.

The chain has TRBV5-5 and TRBJ1-1; D remains unclear. In germline, CDR1 is SGHKS, CDR2 YYEKEE (reference sequence). This CDR3 spans 14 amino acids. Deletions cut 0 bases from V and 5 bases from J, with 11 bases between. The CDR3 sequence: CASSLGSRRTEAFF. The CDR3 region has the DNA TGTGCCAGCAGCTTGGGTAGTCGGAGGACTGAAGCTTTCTTT.

The chain combines TRBV5-1 with TRBJ1-5; D is perhaps TRBD1 (5 bases). The germline CDR1 and CDR2 sequences are SGHRS and YFSETQ. The CDR3 runs to 15 residues. Trimming shortened V by 0 bases and J by 8 bases, and 15 bases separated the two germline ends. The CDR3 DNA reads TGCGCCAGCAGCTTGGCCGGGGGACCCCAGGAGCCCCAGCATTTT. The encoded protein is CASSLAGGPQEPQHF.

This chain joins TRBV19 and TRBJ2-3; D may be TRBD1 or TRBD2 (5 bases each). The CDR3 spans 14 residues. Trimming removed 3 bases at V and 0 bases at J, with 7 bases between. Germline V CDR1 and CDR2: LNHDA, SQIVND (reference sequence). In DNA, the CDR3 is TGTGCCAGTAGTATCCGGGACAGCACAGATACGCAGTATTTT. Translating gives CASSIRDSTDTQYF.

The V and J genes are TRBV23-1 and TRBJ1-1, with D possibly being TRBD1 (5 bases). TRBV23-1 is an ORF, with its function uncertain. The V gene lost 0 bases and the J gene lost 2 bases, with 13 bases spanning the gap. This CDR3 has 16 amino acids. The CDR3 nucleotides are TGCGCCAGCAGTCAATCGTTGGGGGGAGTTAACACTGAAGCTTTCTTT. Its protein is CASSQSLGGVNTEAFF.

Comments on this clone: Other nucleotide sequences in the sample specify the same CDR3. J is TRBJ2-7 and V is TRBV11-2, with 7 bases lining up with TRBD1. CDR3 length: 13 residues. V shed 5 bases and J 3 bases; nucleotides not matched to a gene: 4. CDR1 and CDR2 (germline): SGHAT, FQNNGV. The CDR3, as DNA: TGTGCCAGCAGCCCCGGGACAGACTACGAGCAGTACTTC. Translating it yields CASSPGTDYEQYF.

The CDR3 coding sequence is TGTGCCAGCAGCGTAGGCGTTTCCGGGGAGCTGTTTTTT. Translation gives CASSVGVSGELFF. V gene TRBV9 combines with J gene TRBJ2-2; no clear D gene. The CDR3 runs 13 residues. In germline, CDR1 is SGDLS, CDR2 YYNGEE. V was cut by 0 bases and J by 6 bases, with 6 bases left in between.

V gene TRBV28 combines with J gene TRBJ2-3; the match to TRBD1 covers 10 bases. Trimming at V came to 6 bases and at J to 2 bases, leaving 14 bases not matched to a gene. The CDR3 runs 18 residues. The V gene's germline CDR1 is MDHEN and CDR2 SYDVKM. CDR3 bases: TGTGCCAGCAGCTCAGACAGGGGGCTTATTGCTGACACAGATACGCAGTATTTT. This translates into CASSSDRGLIADTDTQYF.

This clone showed up just a few times. The V and J genes are TRBV11-3 and TRBJ1-2; D is unclear. The CDR3 totals 14 residues. Germline V lookup: CDR1 SGHNT, CDR2 YENEEA. Trimming left V 4 bases short and J 4 bases short, with 13 bases between. The CDR3 bases are TGTGCCAGCAGCTCACTCTCGCCTGGCTATGGCTACACCTTC. Translated, it gives CASSSLSPGYGYTF.

The chain links TRBV5-4 to TRBJ2-5, with D hard to call. The CDR3 has 13 residues. The germline gives CDR1 SGHNT, CDR2 YYREEE (reference sequence). Trimming removed 4 bases at V and 3 bases at J, with 10 bases between. This CDR3 reads CASSRRAKETQYF. CDR3 DNA: TGTGCCAGCAGCCGACGGGCAAAAGAGACCCAGTACTTC.

V and J are TRBV5-1 and TRBJ2-1; TRBD1 or TRBD2 may be the D gene (6 bases each). Germline V gene sequence: CDR1 SGHRS, CDR2 YFSETQ. This CDR3 contains 13 residues. V was pared by 3 bases and J by 5 bases, with 9 bases between. CDR3 DNA sequence: TGCGCCAGCAGCTGGGGGGCGAACAATGAGCAGTTCTTC. Translated, it gives CASSWGANNEQFF.